Following are 31 T cell receptor beta chains from one sample sequenced in a study of cytomegalovirus exposure and HLA in healthy donors. PCR primers comprised 60 Vbeta and 13 Jbeta primers. Profiled with immunoSEQ multiplex PCR; TCRdb holds only in-frame clones, not every one. Among 200,000 to 250,000 clones, 82% were seen once, and the ten largest hold about 3%. Material for sequencing was PBMCs. The origin of the receptors is a woman aged 40 to 55 in good health and CMV-seronegative.

Only a few counts were recorded for this clone. J is TRBJ1-4 and V is TRBV5-4; D is unresolved. The CDR3 is 16 residues long. V dropped 3 bases and J dropped 2 bases, with 14 bases sitting between them. Germline loops: CDR1 SGHNT, CDR2 YYREEE (reference sequence). The CDR3 nucleotides read TGTGCCAGCAGCTCTCGACTGGCCGGGACTAATGAAAAACTGTTTTTT. The encoded protein is CASSSRLAGTNEKLFF.

This clone was recorded only once. This chain links TRBV7-9 with TRBJ2-5; 7 bases fit TRBD1. This CDR3 contains 18 residues. V lost 7 bases and J lost 11; bases outside the gene matches: 28. Germline lookup yields CDR1 SEHNR and CDR2 FQNEAQ (reference sequence). CDR3 residues: CASTPTLPVTGLQGEQYF. In DNA, the CDR3 is TGTGCCAGCACCCCAACCCTCCCCGTGACAGGGTTACAAGGGGAGCAGTACTTC.

This clone was counted between two and nine times. V is TRBV25-1 and J is TRBJ2-7; 8 nucleotides line up with TRBD1. Germline CDR1 and CDR2: MGHDK and SYGVNS. The CDR3 is 15 amino acids. The J segment lost 0 bases and the V segment lost 4 bases, leaving 5 bases of the junction unmatched. DNA of the CDR3: TGTGCCAGCAGTGGACGGGGACAGGCCTCCTACGAGCAGTACTTC. This codes for CASSGRGQASYEQYF.

For the CDR3, the DNA is TGTGCCAGCAGCTTGGGGGGGAGTTCGGAGTCCTACAATGAGCAGTTCTTC. As protein: CASSLGGSSESYNEQFF. The V and J genes are TRBV7-8 and TRBJ2-1, with 7 bases fitting TRBD2. Trimming took 3 bases from V and 1 from J; bases not matched to a gene: 9. This CDR3 region has 17 residues. Germline CDR1 reads SGHVS; CDR2 reads FQNEAQ. Looking up the rest from reference TRBV7-8 and TRBJ2-1 gives the full variable domain: GAGVSQSPRYKVAKRGQDVALRCDPISGHVSLFWYQQALGQGPEFLTYFQNEAQLDKSGLPSDRFFAERPEGSVSTLKIQRTQQEDSAVYLCASSLGGSSESYNEQFFGPGTRLTVL.

This chain uses TRBV7-9 with TRBJ1-1, with D unresolved. Trimming took 5 bases from V and 3 from J, leaving 16 bases between them. The CDR3 has 15 amino acids. Germline V gene lookup returns CDR1 SEHNR and CDR2 FQNEAQ (reference sequence). This chain's CDR3 is CASSRPVGRDTEAFF. The CDR3 bases are TGTGCCAGCAGCCGCCCCGTTGGTCGGGACACTGAAGCTTTCTTT. Using reference TRBV7-9 and TRBJ1-1 for the parts outside the CDR3, the full variable domain is DTGVSQNPRHKITKRGQNVTFRCDPISEHNRLYWYRQTLGQGPEFLTYFQNEAQLEKSRLLSDRFSAERPKGSFSTLEIQRTEQGDSAMYLCASSRPVGRDTEAFFGQGTRLTVV.

Concerning this clone: At one end the junction does not follow the germline gene, possibly because of a read error. V gene TRBV30 combines with J gene TRBJ1-6; 8 bases line up with TRBD1. This CDR3 region has 13 residues. CDR1 is GTSNPN, CDR2 SVGIG, per germline (reference sequence). CDR3 region: CAWSGQGGSPLHF. For the CDR3, the DNA is TGTGCTTGGAGTGGACAGGGAGGTTCACCCCTCCACTTT. The full variable domain, rest sourced from reference TRBV30 and TRBJ1-6, is SQTIHQWPATLVQPVGSPLSLECTVEGTSNPNLYWYRQAAGRGLQLLFYSVGIGQISSEVPQNLSASRPQDRQFILSSKKLLLSDSGFYLCAWSGQGGSPLHFGNGTRLTVT.

The J gene is TRBJ2-7, the V gene TRBV5-1, with D unresolved. Germline values: CDR1 SGHRS, CDR2 YFSETQ. The V end lost 2 bases, the J end lost 4 bases, and 4 bases lay between the germline ends. This CDR3 has 11 residues. CDR3: CASSFQYEQYF. The CDR3 nucleotides read TGCGCCAGCAGCTTTCAATACGAGCAGTACTTC.

In this sample, this clone turned up a few times. The chain couples TRBV25-1 to TRBJ2-7; the match to TRBD2 covers 10 bases. This CDR3 has 11 amino acids. Germline values: CDR1 MGHDK, CDR2 SYGVNS. This chain's CDR3 is CASSEYLAGEV. As DNA, the CDR3 is TGTGCCAGCAGTGAATACCTAGCGGGAGAAGTC.

The chain recombines TRBV10-1 with TRBJ1-2; D might be TRBD1 (5 bases). The CDR3 totals 16 residues. CDR1 and CDR2 (germline): WNHNN, SYGVQD (reference sequence). V was cut by 5 bases and J by 0 bases, with 16 bases left in between. CDR3 sequence: CASSTHRQKTNYGYTF. The CDR3 coding sequence is TGCGCCAGCAGTACGCACCGACAGAAAACTAACTATGGCTACACCTTC.

This clone came up a few times. The V and J genes are TRBV7-9 and TRBJ2-1; TRBD2 matches at 8 bases. J was trimmed by 5 bases and V by 5 bases; bases with no gene match: 8. The CDR3 extends over 15 amino acids. In germline, CDR1 is SEHNR, CDR2 FQNEAQ (reference sequence). CDR3 nucleotide sequence: TGTGCCAGCAGCCCACTACTAGCGGCGGACAATGAGCAGTTCTTC. It encodes CASSPLLAADNEQFF.

This clone was counted a few times. This chain connects TRBV6-5 to TRBJ2-3; tentative D call: TRBD2 (6 bases). There are 16 residues in the CDR3. Germline V gene lookup returns CDR1 MNHEY and CDR2 SVGAGI. V shed 0 bases and J shed 4 bases, with 14 bases lying between them. The chain's CDR3 is CASSYSGGVGADTQYF. The CDR3 bases are TGTGCCAGCAGTTACTCGGGAGGAGTTGGAGCAGATACGCAGTATTTT.

This chain joins TRBV10-3 and TRBJ1-1, with D unclear. Germline-derived CDR1 and CDR2 are ENHRY and SYGVKD. Trimming removed 10 bases at V and 0 bases at J, with 15 bases between. The CDR3 extends over 14 amino acids. CDR3 sequence reads: CATLLGGMNTEAFF. The CDR3 coding sequence is TGTGCCACCCTCCTCGGAGGCATGAACACTGAAGCTTTCTTT.

This clone was observed once. The chain links TRBV28 to TRBJ2-7; 9 nucleotides line up with TRBD1. Germline CDR1 is MDHEN and CDR2 is SYDVKM. The V and J ends lost 5 bases and 1 base, in that order; junction bases with no gene match: 15. The CDR3 sequence is 18 residues long. The CDR3 coding sequence is TGTGCCAGCAGTGCCTGGGGGGTTGGGACAGGGTCATCCTACGAGCAGTACTTC. Its translation: CASSAWGVGTGSSYEQYF.

V gene TRBV5-1 combines with J gene TRBJ2-5; maybe TRBD2 (6 bases). This CDR3 has 14 amino acids. The ends were cut back, 7 bases at V and 5 bases at J, with 18 bases in the middle. Germline CDR1 is SGHRS and CDR2 is YFSETQ. CDR3 loop: CASGAHGSRETQYF. Written as DNA, the CDR3 is TGCGCCAGCGGCGCACACGGGAGTCGCGAGACCCAGTACTTC. Variable domain in full (rest from reference TRBV5-1 and TRBJ2-5): KAGVTQTPRYLIKTRGQQVTLSCSPISGHRSVSWYQQTPGQGLQFLFEYFSETQRNKGNFPGRFSGRQFSNSRSEMNVSTLELGDSALYLCASGAHGSRETQYFGPGTRLLVL.

V usage is TRBV7-3 and J usage is TRBJ2-1, with 9 bases aligning to TRBD2. The CDR3 sequence is 17 residues long. Germline CDR1 SGHTA, CDR2 FQGTGA. The ends lost 1 base at V and 2 bases at J; junction bases unmatched: 6. CDR3 nucleotides: TGTGCCAGCAGCTTAAAATTTAGCGGGGGTCCCTACAATGAGCAGTTCTTC. Translating it yields CASSLKFSGGPYNEQFF.

The chain has TRBV27 and TRBJ2-2; no clear D. Trimming took off 3 bases at V and 6 bases at J, with 5 bases between the two ends. The CDR3 extends over 12 amino acids. CDR1 is MNHEY and CDR2 is SMNVEV in the germline V gene (reference sequence). CDR3 sequence: CASSFIPGELFF. The DNA of the CDR3 is TGTGCCAGCAGTTTTATCCCCGGGGAGCTGTTTTTT.

The chain links TRBV18 to TRBJ1-4; 7 bases fit TRBD1. The germline V gene has CDR1 KGHSH and CDR2 LQKENI. The CDR3 spans 15 residues. V dropped 3 bases and J dropped 3; count of bases not matched to a gene: 4. The CDR3 region has the DNA TGTGCCAGCTCACCTCGACAGGGACCTAATGAAAAACTGTTTTTT. Residues: CASSPRQGPNEKLFF.

The chain combines TRBV5-1 with TRBJ2-1, with 7 positions matching TRBD2. This CDR3 comprises 15 residues. Germline V CDR1 and CDR2: SGHRS, YFSETQ. J was trimmed by 2 bases and V by 2 bases; bases with no gene match: 4. CDR3 coding DNA: TGCGCCAGCAGCTTCGGGACTACCGCCTACAATGAGCAGTTCTTC. Amino acids: CASSFGTTAYNEQFF.

The chain combines TRBV27 with TRBJ2-1; 8 bases match TRBD1. With V trimmed by 6 bases and J by 2 bases, 6 bases remained unmatched. The germline V gene has CDR1 MNHEY and CDR2 SMNVEV (reference sequence). The CDR3 is 15 residues long. In DNA, the CDR3 is TGTGCCAGCAGCAGGGCAGGGGGCCCCTACAATGAGCAGTTCTTC. It encodes CASSRAGGPYNEQFF.

This rearrangement joins TRBV19 to TRBJ1-1; no definite D call. V lost 6 bases, J lost 4 bases, and 9 bases lay in between. The CDR3 is made up of 12 amino acids. CDR1 is LNHDA, CDR2 SQIVND, per germline (reference sequence). The CDR3 nucleotides read TGTGCCAGTAGGGCGGGTAGCACTGAAGCTTTCTTT. This translates into CASRAGSTEAFF.

The V gene is TRBV28, the J gene TRBJ1-2, with 8 bases identical to TRBD1. With 4 bases clipped from V and 5 bases from J, the junction kept 9 bases outside the gene matches. CDR1 MDHEN and CDR2 SYDVKM come from the germline V gene. This CDR3 has 15 amino acids. In DNA, the CDR3 is TGTGCCAGCAGTTCCGCAGGGGGCGCTTGGTATGGCTACACCTTC. It specifies CASSSAGGAWYGYTF.

This chain connects TRBV28 to TRBJ1-2, with 7 bases identical to TRBD1. The J segment lost 3 bases and the V segment lost 6 bases, leaving 10 bases of the junction unmatched. This CDR3 region has 15 residues. Germline assignment: CDR1 MDHEN and CDR2 SYDVKM. The CDR3: CASSPTGESYYGYTF. In DNA, the CDR3 is TGTGCCAGCAGCCCCACAGGGGAGAGTTACTATGGCTACACCTTC.

V is TRBV27 and J is TRBJ2-7; D possibly corresponds to TRBD1 (6 bases). The germline CDR1 and CDR2 sequences are MNHEY and SMNVEV (reference sequence). The CDR3 length is 15 residues. Trimming took off 5 bases at V and 0 bases at J, with 14 bases between the two ends. The CDR3 nucleotides are TGTGCCAGCAGTGTCCGGGGACACCCCTCCTACGAGCAGTACTTC. It encodes CASSVRGHPSYEQYF.

The chain uses TRBV7-8 and TRBJ2-5, with 13 bases aligning to TRBD2. This CDR3 comprises 19 residues. J lost 2 bases, V lost 5 bases, and 14 bases had no gene match. Germline CDR1 and CDR2: SGHVS and FQNEAQ. Here the CDR3 reads CASSPPMGLAGYMQETQYF. CDR3 coding DNA: TGTGCCAGCAGCCCCCCCATGGGACTAGCGGGATACATGCAAGAGACCCAGTACTTC.

On this clone itself: Distinct nucleotide sequences in the sample also encode this CDR3. The chain recombines TRBV27 with TRBJ2-4, with a weak D call TRBD2 (5 bases). CDR1 MNHEY and CDR2 SMNVEV come from the germline V gene (reference sequence). Deletions cut 6 bases from V and 8 bases from J, with 11 bases between. The CDR3 is 12 residues long. The CDR3: CASSPGLDIQYF. The CDR3 DNA reads TGTGCCAGCAGCCCTGGACTCGACATTCAGTACTTC.

The chain is built from TRBV5-4 and TRBJ2-3; 7 positions match TRBD2. Germline values: CDR1 SGHNT, CDR2 YYREEE (reference sequence). This CDR3 is 17 amino acids long. Trimming took 2 bases from V and 7 from J; bases not matched to a gene: 16. CDR3 DNA: TGTGCCAGCAGCTTTCACCTTTTTGGACTAGGCGGAAATACGCAGTATTTT. As protein: CASSFHLFGLGGNTQYF. The variable domain in full, completed from reference TRBV5-4 and TRBJ2-3, reads ETGVTQSPTHLIKTRGQQVTLRCSSQSGHNTVSWYQQALGQGPQFIFQYYREEENGRGNFPPRFSGLQFPNYSSELNVNALELDDSALYLCASSFHLFGLGGNTQYFGPGTRLTVL.

The chain employs TRBV13 and TRBJ2-7; no definite D call. The CDR3 length is 13 residues. Deletions cut 4 bases from V and 3 bases from J, with 10 bases between. Per the germline V gene, CDR1 is PRHDT and CDR2 is FYEKMQ (reference sequence). The DNA for the CDR3 is TGTGCCAGCAGCTCCGCCCCAGGCTACGAGCAGTACTTC. Amino acid sequence: CASSSAPGYEQYF.

As for this clone: Other DNA sequences in the same sample also yield this CDR3. The V call is TRBV6-5, the J call TRBJ1-2; 8 bases line up with TRBD1. The germline V gene has CDR1 MNHEY and CDR2 SVGAGI. This CDR3 is built from 14 residues. V dropped 0 bases and J dropped 4; count of bases not matched to a gene: 1. DNA for the CDR3: TGTGCCAGCAGTTACTCAACAGGGGGCTATGGCTACACCTTC. Protein product: CASSYSTGGYGYTF.

The chain recombines TRBV18 with TRBJ1-5; 7 bases map to TRBD1. This CDR3 contains 14 residues. The V gene's germline CDR1 is KGHSH and CDR2 LQKENI. V lost 5 bases to trimming and J lost 3 bases; unmatched junction nucleotides: 4. CDR3 sequence reads: CASSSTGYNQPQHF. CDR3 nucleotide sequence: TGTGCCAGCTCATCGACAGGGTACAATCAGCCCCAGCATTTT.

The chain has TRBV5-6 and TRBJ2-1, with D maybe TRBD2 (6 bases). The CDR3 has 15 residues. The germline V gene has CDR1 SGHDT and CDR2 YYEEEE. Trimming removed 3 bases from V and 4 bases from J, with 14 bases in between. CDR3 sequence reads: CASSSFWGVYNEQFF. The CDR3 DNA reads as TGTGCCAGCAGCTCCTTTTGGGGGGTATACAATGAGCAGTTCTTC.

The CDR3 coding sequence is TGTGCCAGCAGTTTACCAGGGTGGAATGGCTACACCTTC. Translation: CASSLPGWNGYTF. The chain carries TRBV28 and TRBJ1-2; a weak D match, TRBD1 (5 bases). V was clipped by 2 bases and J by 6 bases, with 10 bases between them. Germline loops: CDR1 MDHEN, CDR2 SYDVKM. This CDR3 has 13 amino acids.